A selection of T cell receptor beta chains follows, all from one sample in a study of cytomegalovirus exposure and HLA in healthy donors. Generated by immunoSEQ multiplex PCR, the TCRdb table keeps only in-frame clones and is missing some. The profile shows some 140,000 clones, roughly 77% of them singletons. The specimen sequenced was PBMCs. All receptors derive from a man aged 30-40 years in good health. The CDR3 runs from the conserved cysteine through the conserved F or W. A D gene is named only where the DNA matches it firmly.

d_gene	j_gene	v_gene	CDR3aa
TRBD2	TRBJ2-3	TRBV6-5	CASSLSSGSTDTQYF
TRBD1	TRBJ2-1	TRBV2	CASRDRGGNEQFF
NA	TRBJ1-2	TRBV5-6	CASSPWGGQGNYGYTF
TRBD2	TRBJ2-7	TRBV27	CASSLNGAGGGYEQYF
TRBD1	TRBJ1-2	TRBV5-1	CASSTGQGDGYTF
NA	TRBJ2-1	TRBV15	CATSRDFAGTYNEQFF
TRBD1	TRBJ1-1	TRBV9	CASSATGTGEAFF
TRBD1	TRBJ1-2	TRBV6-1	CASNRQGGNYGYTF
TRBD2	TRBJ2-1	TRBV30	CAWSVPFSGRAVVNEQFF
NA	TRBJ2-7	TRBV20-1	CSATQGYEQYF
TRBD2	TRBJ2-1	TRBV5-1	CASSLWAGVGNNEQFF
TRBD1	TRBJ1-1	TRBV7-9	CSSSSRGQGATEAFF
TRBD1	TRBJ1-4	TRBV5-6	CASSLETGLRAGEKLFF
TRBD2	TRBJ2-1	TRBV18	CASSAGTSANEQFF
NA	TRBJ1-2	TRBV6-5	CASSYLGQRYTF
TRBD2	TRBJ2-3	TRBV7-6	CASSLGLAGVYPPDTQYF
NA	NA	TRBV11-2	CASSLRQGGEQYF
TRBD1	TRBJ2-5	TRBV27	CASSRGQGSKTQYF
NA	TRBJ1-2	TRBV9	CASSASGTIANYGYTF
TRBD1	TRBJ2-3	TRBV10-3	CAISATGGGTDTQYF
NA	TRBJ1-1	TRBV27	CASSFGALNTEAFF
TRBD2	TRBJ2-7	TRBV7-2	CASSFGLAGAYEQYF
TRBD1	TRBJ1-5	TRBV7-2	CASSRTGGAEPQHF
TRBD2	TRBJ2-3	TRBV27	CASSLTTQREGPSHTDTQYF
TRBD2	TRBJ2-2	TRBV30	CAGGRGPGELFF
NA	TRBJ2-1	TRBV6-5	CASSYLNEQFF
NA	TRBJ2-7	TRBV28	CASSSRGPYEQYF
TRBD1	TRBJ1-5	TRBV2	CASSAGGRQPQHF
TRBD1	TRBJ2-1	TRBV27	CASSFFRTGPYNEQFF
NA	TRBJ2-7	TRBV7-2	CASSLDWQGYEQYF
NA	TRBJ1-2	TRBV5-1	CASSLTGSNYGYTF
TRBD2	TRBJ2-1	TRBV5-1	CASSLVAGGYNEQFF
NA	TRBJ2-4	TRBV4-2	CASSQGLSPGSWNIQYF
NA	TRBJ2-3	TRBV7-3	CASSLNRGQGRDTQYF
TRBD1	TRBJ1-2	TRBV7-3	CASSADRGAGYTF
TRBD2	TRBJ2-3	TRBV11-3	CASSTGLATDTQYF
TRBD2	TRBJ2-7	TRBV27	CASSLGLAGPYGQYF
NA	TRBJ1-3	TRBV5-1	CASSWAPLSGNTIYF
TRBD1	TRBJ1-2	TRBV4-1	CASSQDRDRGYYGYTF
TRBD2	TRBJ2-1	TRBV6-5	CASVSSGRINEQFF
NA	TRBJ2-3	TRBV28	CASSPTRAGTDTQYF
NA	TRBJ2-4	TRBV5-6	CASSSAGLAKNIQYF
NA	TRBJ2-7	TRBV27	CASSLWAGSYEQYF
NA	TRBJ1-3	TRBV7-9	CASSLAQNTIYF
TRBD1	TRBJ2-7	TRBV4-2	CASSPQVDRGLYEQYF
TRBD2	TRBJ2-2	TRBV5-1	CASRLAGGNTGELFF
NA	TRBJ2-1	TRBV30	CAWMRYNEQFF
TRBD1	TRBJ2-5	TRBV10-3	CAIAGQGVLETQYF
TRBD2	TRBJ2-7	TRBV5-4	CASSHASYAGLAGEEQYF
NA	TRBJ2-5	TRBV5-4	CASSLAGFTQYF
TRBD2	TRBJ2-1	TRBV30	CAWTWDPGTRNEQFF
NA	TRBJ2-7	TRBV5-1	CASSLVAATYEQYF
NA	TRBJ2-1	TRBV7-2	CASSTGTLGSYNEQFF